The 13 T cell receptor beta chains below come from one sample, sequenced in a study of control samples from healthy donors and cancer patients. Using immunoSEQ multiplex PCR, the repertoire was profiled, and TCRdb retains in-frame clones only, with some absent. Of a few hundred thousand clones listed, more than 80% were seen once; the top ten hold around 6.5%. The sequenced sample was PBMCs. The source is a man aged 35 to 55 with head and neck cancer.

The chain's CDR3 is CASSRIPGQGTDEQYF. The CDR3 region has the DNA TGTGCCAGCAGCCGCATACCGGGACAGGGGACGGACGAGCAGTACTTC. The J gene is TRBJ2-7, the V gene TRBV5-4; 10 bases are a match to TRBD1. V trimming: 4 bases; J trimming: 5 bases; junction bases outside the gene matches: 12. Germline CDR1 reads SGHNT; CDR2 reads YYREEE (reference sequence). The CDR3 covers 16 residues.

The genes are TRBV19 and TRBJ2-7; D may be TRBD1 (5 bases). The germline V gene encodes CDR1 LNHDA and CDR2 SQIVND (reference sequence). The CDR3 extends over 13 amino acids. V was clipped by 5 bases and J by 4 bases, with 12 bases between them. CDR3: CASSLTETYEQYF. CDR3 nucleotide sequence: TGTGCCAGTAGTCTGACAGAGACTTACGAGCAGTACTTC.

V gene TRBV30 combines with J gene TRBJ2-3; the D gene is possibly TRBD1 (6 bases). The CDR3 contains 15 residues. CDR1 is GTSNPN, CDR2 SVGIG, per germline (reference sequence). Trimming took 5 bases from V and 4 from J, leaving 19 bases between them. In DNA form, the CDR3 reads TGTGCCTGGGGCGAGGACAGTCTCGTCGCAGATACGCAGTATTTT. Encoded protein: CAWGEDSLVADTQYF.

This chain uses TRBV18 with TRBJ1-5, with D hard to call. The V end lost 3 bases, the J end lost 6 bases, and 12 bases lay between the germline ends. CDR1 is KGHSH and CDR2 is LQKENI in the germline V gene. The CDR3 totals 14 residues. The CDR3 here is CASSPRTERQPQHF. The CDR3 DNA is TGTGCCAGCTCACCGCGTACCGAGCGTCAGCCCCAGCATTTT.

As to this clone: The same CDR3 arises from other DNA sequences in this sample as well. This chain connects TRBV29-1 to TRBJ1-2; D is possibly TRBD1 (6 bases). Germline-derived CDR1 and CDR2 are SQVTM and ANQGSEA. The CDR3 sequence is 12 residues long. The V end lost 6 bases, the J end lost 3 bases, and 11 bases lay between the germline ends. CDR3 bases: TGCAGCGTGGGAGGGGGGGACTATGGCTACACCTTC. Residues: CSVGGGDYGYTF.

This chain uses TRBV18 with TRBJ1-1, with 10 positions matching TRBD1. After removal of 5 bases from V and 2 bases from J, the junction contained 5 bases not matched to a gene. CDR3 size: 15 residues. The germline V gene has CDR1 KGHSH and CDR2 LQKENI. CDR3 in DNA: TGTGCCAGCTCATCTGAGACAGGGGGCAACACTGAAGCTTTCTTT. Protein sequence: CASSSETGGNTEAFF.

About this clone: Different DNA sequences within this sample yield the same CDR3. The rearrangement joins TRBV11-2 to TRBJ2-3, with D uncertain. Germline CDR1 is SGHAT and CDR2 is FQNNGV. Deletions cut 0 bases from V and 3 bases from J, with 4 bases between. The CDR3 has 13 residues. CDR3 sequence (DNA): TGTGCCAGCAGCTTAGACCGGACAGATACGCAGTATTTT. Amino acids: CASSLDRTDTQYF.

The rearrangement joins TRBV15 to TRBJ1-2; 7 bases line up with TRBD1. J lost 0 bases, V lost 2 bases, and 9 bases had no gene match. Germline CDR1 is LNHNV and CDR2 is YYDKDF (reference sequence). The CDR3 length is 17 residues. CDR3 bases: TGTGCCACCAGCAGAAAAATAGGACAGGCTGCTAACTATGGCTACACCTTC. It codes for CATSRKIGQAANYGYTF. The entire variable domain, with the rest obtained from reference TRBV15 and TRBJ1-2, is as follows: DAMVIQNPRYQVTQFGKPVTLSCSQTLNHNVMYWYQQKSSQAPKLLFHYYDKDFNNEADTPDNFQSRRPNTSFCFLDIRSPGLGDTAMYLCATSRKIGQAANYGYTFGSGTRLTVV.

J is TRBJ2-7 and V is TRBV6-5; tentatively, D is TRBD2 (6 bases). CDR1 and CDR2 (germline): MNHEY, SVGAGI. The V and J ends lost 4 bases and 4 bases respectively, with 11 bases between them. The CDR3 loop spans 13 amino acids. The CDR3 coding sequence is TGTGCCAGCAGTTCCCGTGCGGGGTACGAGCAGTACTTC. As protein: CASSSRAGYEQYF.

This clone was counted a single time. The chain has TRBV11-3 and TRBJ2-3, with 8 bases aligning to TRBD2. Germline CDR1 SGHNT, CDR2 YENEEA. This CDR3 spans 16 amino acids. Germline trimming cut 11 bases from V and 6 bases from J; bases unmatched to any gene: 19. CDR3 sequence reads: CAPRPGGANYRDTQYF. For the CDR3, the DNA is TGTGCCCCGCGACCGGGGGGGGCCAATTATCGGGATACGCAGTATTTT.

The chain couples TRBV10-1 to TRBJ2-7, with no clear D. Trimming cost V 2 bases and J 5 bases, with 13 bases left between them. There are 14 residues in the CDR3. Per the germline V gene, CDR1 is WNHNN and CDR2 is SYGVQD (reference sequence). The CDR3 DNA sequence: TGCGCCAGCAGTGAGAGGCTAGGGCTGGACGAGCAGTACTTC. Protein: CASSERLGLDEQYF.

The genes are TRBV19 and TRBJ1-4, with 9 bases matching TRBD1. This CDR3 comprises 15 residues. Germline V CDR1 and CDR2: LNHDA, SQIVND (reference sequence). Trimming removed 5 bases from V and 5 bases from J; junction bases left unmatched: 6. CDR3 region: CASSPRDRVNEKLFF. CDR3 coding DNA: TGTGCCAGTAGTCCGCGGGACAGGGTGAATGAAAAACTGTTTTTT. Full variable domain (rest looked up from reference TRBV19 and TRBJ1-4): DGGITQSPKYLFRKEGQNVTLSCEQNLNHDAMYWYRQDPGQGLRLIYYSQIVNDFQKGDIAEGYSVSREKKESFPLTVTSAQKNPTAFYLCASSPRDRVNEKLFFGSGTQLSVL.

This chain connects TRBV7-2 to TRBJ2-1, with 9 bases fitting TRBD2. Looked up from germline, CDR1 is SGHTA and CDR2 is FQGNSA. J gave up 0 bases and V 3 bases, and 6 bases lay outside the gene matches. The CDR3 extends over 17 amino acids. The CDR3 region is CASSFGLAGSSYNEQFF. The DNA for the CDR3 is TGTGCCAGCAGCTTTGGGCTAGCGGGAAGCTCCTACAATGAGCAGTTCTTC.